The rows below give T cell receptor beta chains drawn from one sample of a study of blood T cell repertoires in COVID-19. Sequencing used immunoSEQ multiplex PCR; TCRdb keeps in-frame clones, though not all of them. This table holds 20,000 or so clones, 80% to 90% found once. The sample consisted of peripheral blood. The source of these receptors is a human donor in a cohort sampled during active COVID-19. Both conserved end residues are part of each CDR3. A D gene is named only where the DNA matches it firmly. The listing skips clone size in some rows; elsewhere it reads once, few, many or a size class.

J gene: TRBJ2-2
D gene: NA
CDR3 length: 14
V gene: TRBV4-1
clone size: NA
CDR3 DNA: TGCGCCAGCAGCCAAAGTCAGGTTACCGGGGAGCTGTTTTTT
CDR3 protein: CASSQSQVTGELFF

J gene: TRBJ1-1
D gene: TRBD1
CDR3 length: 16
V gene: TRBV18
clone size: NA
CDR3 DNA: TGTGCCAGCTCACAAGGACAGGTTGTCATGAACACTGAAGCTTTCTTT
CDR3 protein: CASSQGQVVMNTEAFF

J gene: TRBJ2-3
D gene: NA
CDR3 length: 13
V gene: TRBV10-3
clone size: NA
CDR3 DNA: TGTGCCGCGTCAGGGGCGGAGTCAGATACGCAGTATTTT
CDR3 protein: CAASGAESDTQYF

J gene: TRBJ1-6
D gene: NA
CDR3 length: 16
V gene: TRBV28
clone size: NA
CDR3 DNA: TGTGCCAGCAGGTCGGGGGGGAGCTCCTATAATTCACCCCTCCACTTT
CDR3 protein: CASRSGGSSYNSPLHF

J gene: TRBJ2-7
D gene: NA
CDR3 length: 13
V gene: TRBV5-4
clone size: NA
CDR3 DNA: TGTGCCAGCAGCTTCCGGGGAGTGGGGGAGCAGTACTTC
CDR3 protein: CASSFRGVGEQYF

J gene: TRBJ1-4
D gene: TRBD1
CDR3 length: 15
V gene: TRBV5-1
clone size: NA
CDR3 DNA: TGCGCCAGCAGCCGACAGGGGGCGCATAGTGAAAAACTGTTTTTT
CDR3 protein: CASSRQGAHSEKLFF

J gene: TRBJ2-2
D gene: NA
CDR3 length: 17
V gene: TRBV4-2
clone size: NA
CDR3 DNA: TGTGCCAGCAGCCAACCTAGCTCGATGGGCAACACCGGGGAGCTGTTTTTT
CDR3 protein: CASSQPSSMGNTGELFF

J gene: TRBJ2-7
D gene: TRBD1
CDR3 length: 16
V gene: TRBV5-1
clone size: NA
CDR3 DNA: TGCGCCAGCAGCTTGGCCCCCGGGACAGGGTCCTACGAGCAGTACTTC
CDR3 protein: CASSLAPGTGSYEQYF

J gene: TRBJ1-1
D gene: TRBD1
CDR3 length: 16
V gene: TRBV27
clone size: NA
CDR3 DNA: TGTGCCAGCAGTTTGGGGACAGGGGGTCTGGACACTGAAGCTTTCTTT
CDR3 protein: CASSLGTGGLDTEAFF

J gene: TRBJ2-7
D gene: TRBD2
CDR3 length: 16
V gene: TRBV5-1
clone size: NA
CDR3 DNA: TGCGCCAGCAGAGTGACTAGCGGACCACCTGAATACGAGCAGTACTTC
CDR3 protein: CASRVTSGPPEYEQYF

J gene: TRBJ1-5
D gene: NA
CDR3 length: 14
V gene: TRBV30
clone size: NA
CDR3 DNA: TGTGCCTGCACCGGGACACATAGCAATCAGCCCCAGCATTTT
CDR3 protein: CACTGTHSNQPQHF

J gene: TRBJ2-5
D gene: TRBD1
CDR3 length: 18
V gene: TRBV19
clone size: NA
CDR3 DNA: TGTGCCAGTAGTCCCCGGACAGGGGCAGGAGTTTTTCGGGAGACCCAGTACTTC
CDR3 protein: CASSPRTGAGVFRETQYF

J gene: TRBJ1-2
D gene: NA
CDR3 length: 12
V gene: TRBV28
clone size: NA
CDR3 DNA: TGTGCCAGCACTACAGGTTCCTATGGCTACACCTTC
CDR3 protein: CASTTGSYGYTF

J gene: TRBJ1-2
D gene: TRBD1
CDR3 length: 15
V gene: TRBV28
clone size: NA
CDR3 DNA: TGTGCCAGCAGTCCCGCCGGACAGGGAGGGATTGGCTACACCTTC
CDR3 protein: CASSPAGQGGIGYTF

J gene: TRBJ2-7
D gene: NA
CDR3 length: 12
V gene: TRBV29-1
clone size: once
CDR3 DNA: TGCAGCGTAGCGGACGGGTCCTACGAGCAGTACTTC
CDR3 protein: CSVADGSYEQYF

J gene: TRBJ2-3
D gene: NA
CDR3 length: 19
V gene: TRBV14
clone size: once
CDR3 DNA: TGTGCCAGCAGCCAAGGATGGTTGGCGGGGATTGCTAGCACAGATACGCAGTATTTT
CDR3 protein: CASSQGWLAGIASTDTQYF

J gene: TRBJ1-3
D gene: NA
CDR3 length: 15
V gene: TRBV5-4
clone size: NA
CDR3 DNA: TGTGCCAGCAGCTCCGTCGGGAATTCTGGAAACACCATATATTTT
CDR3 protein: CASSSVGNSGNTIYF